Listed here are 20 T cell receptor beta chains from one sample, sequenced in a study of breast tumors, draining lymph nodes, adjacent tissues. Axillary draining lymph nodes of breast cancer patients supplied the node samples. Each CDR3 protein gets one entry after TCRdb re-called the multiplex PCR reads with MiXCR. Altogether some 120,000 distinct CDR3 sequences are present, 20% to 25% being singletons, with the ten largest covering 2% to 2.5%. Sequencing was done on a sample of axillary lymph node tissue. The receptors stem from a female donor with breast cancer. Some clones in this sample may be carry-over from other donors' samples.

This clonotype was counted many times. The chain is built from TRBV18 and TRBJ2-1; tentatively, D is TRBD1 (6 bases). This CDR3 is built from 16 residues. The V and J ends lost 0 bases and 9 bases respectively, with 18 bases between them. In germline, CDR1 is KGHSH, CDR2 LQKENI. CDR3 bases: TGTGCCAGCTCACCACCGGTAATACAGGGTATGGGTGAGCAGTTCTTC. Its translation is CASSPPVIQGMGEQFF.

This clonotype has just a few counts. The chain uses TRBV6-1 and TRBJ1-3; D perhaps matches TRBD1 (6 bases). V was pared by 11 bases and J by 4 bases, with 15 bases between. Germline CDR1 reads MNHNS; CDR2 reads SASEGT. The CDR3 is 13 residues long. The CDR3 reads CASFTGWGNTIYF. CDR3 coding DNA: TGTGCCTCGTTCACAGGGTGGGGAAACACCATATATTTT.

With respect to this clonotype: A read error may explain this, as a much larger clone is one base away. The CDR3 end shows no conserved phenylalanine or tryptophan, and so a read error is likely. The chain combines TRBV10-3 with TRBJ2-1, with D perhaps matching TRBD1 or TRBD2 (5 bases each). V was trimmed by 3 bases and J by 7 bases, leaving 13 bases between them. Looked up from germline, CDR1 is ENHRY and CDR2 is SYGVKD. This CDR3 has 14 amino acids. This chain's CDR3 is CAISDRAGTNEQFL. As DNA, the CDR3 is TGTGCCATCAGTGATCGGGCAGGGACGAATGAGCAGTTCTTA.

This clonotype was detected many times. The rearrangement joins TRBV3-1 to TRBJ1-5; D is unresolved. The CDR3 is 14 amino acids. Per the germline V gene, CDR1 is LGHDT and CDR2 is YNNKEL (reference sequence). V was pared by 6 bases and J by 2 bases, with 11 bases between. The DNA for the CDR3 is TGTGCCAGCAGTCAGGACTTGGGCAATCAGCCCCAGCATTTT. Translation: CASSQDLGNQPQHF.

At least ten counts were recorded for this clonotype. The rearrangement joins TRBV15 to TRBJ2-5; 7 nucleotides line up with TRBD2. The CDR3 sequence is 13 residues long. Germline CDR1 LNHNV, CDR2 YYDKDF (reference sequence). The V and J ends lost 7 bases and 5 bases, in that order; junction bases with no gene match: 7. CDR3 nucleotides: TGTGCCACCAAGCGGGGACGCGAGGAGACCCAGTACTTC. It codes for CATKRGREETQYF.

This clonotype showed up many times. The chain links TRBV5-1 to TRBJ2-7; weak D call: TRBD2 (6 bases). V was trimmed by 5 bases and J by 0 bases, leaving 9 bases between them. Germline CDR1 SGHRS, CDR2 YFSETQ. The CDR3 runs to 13 residues. CDR3 sequence reads: CASRGGGSYEQYF. CDR3 sequence (DNA): TGCGCCAGCAGGGGAGGCGGCTCCTACGAGCAGTACTTC. Complete variable domain (other parts from reference TRBV5-1 and TRBJ2-7): KAGVTQTPRYLIKTRGQQVTLSCSPISGHRSVSWYQQTPGQGLQFLFEYFSETQRNKGNFPGRFSGRQFSNSRSEMNVSTLELGDSALYLCASRGGGSYEQYFGPGTRLTVT.

This clonotype was detected many times. The J gene is TRBJ1-4, the V gene TRBV6-6; 9 bases align to TRBD1. This CDR3 has 15 residues. Per germline, CDR1 MNHNY and CDR2 SVGAGI (reference sequence). The J segment lost 7 bases and the V segment lost 5 bases, leaving 8 bases of the junction unmatched. CDR3 nucleotides: TGTGCCAGCAGTCTGACGGCGGGACAGGGTGAAAAACTGTTTTTT. It translates to CASSLTAGQGEKLFF.

A remark on this clonotype: It may be a read error: a sequence one base away is much more abundant. The V and J genes are TRBV30 and TRBJ2-7; no definite D call. Germline CDR1 is GTSNPN and CDR2 is SVGIG (reference sequence). V was pared by 0 bases and J by 6 bases, with 9 bases between. The CDR3 sequence is 12 residues long. CDR3 nucleotide sequence: TGTGCCTGGAGTGTACCGAGGCGCGAGCAGTACTTC. It specifies CAWSVPRREQYF.

The genes are TRBV5-1 and TRBJ2-5, with TRBD1 as a possible D gene (5 bases). CDR1 and CDR2 from the germline V gene are SGHRS and YFSETQ. CDR3 length equals 13 residues. The V end lost 5 bases, the J end lost 0 bases, and 8 bases lay between the germline ends. CDR3 coding DNA: TGCGCCAGCAGTGGGGCAAACCAAGAGACCCAGTACTTC. Translating it yields CASSGANQETQYF.

This clonotype was recorded many times. V and J are TRBV25-1 and TRBJ2-1; no reliable D call. Germline V lookup: CDR1 MGHDK, CDR2 SYGVNS. V lost 3 bases to trimming and J lost 6 bases, with 15 bases between them. The CDR3 covers 15 residues. This CDR3 reads CASSDILAELNEQFF. CDR3 bases: TGTGCCAGCAGTGATATCTTAGCAGAACTCAATGAGCAGTTCTTC.

This clonotype was seen at least ten times. V is TRBV11-2 and J is TRBJ2-7; 7 positions agree with TRBD2. The V segment lost 7 bases and the J segment 4 bases; nucleotides outside the gene matches: 13. There are 15 residues in the CDR3. Germline CDR1 is SGHAT and CDR2 is FQNNGV. In DNA, the CDR3 is TGTGCCAGCACGGGGCAAATCGGCGGGAGTTACGAGCAGTACTTC. It encodes CASTGQIGGSYEQYF. Full variable domain (remainder filled in from reference TRBV11-2 and TRBJ2-7): EAGVAQSPRYKIIEKRQSVAFWCNPISGHATLYWYQQILGQGPKLLIQFQNNGVVDDSQLPKDRFSAERLKGVDSTLKIQPAKLEDSAVYLCASTGQIGGSYEQYFGPGTRLTVT.

This clonotype appeared a few times. The V and J genes are TRBV6-4 and TRBJ1-5, with no clear D. Germline V lookup: CDR1 MRHNA, CDR2 SNTAGT. CDR3 size: 13 residues. V was pared by 4 bases and J by 0 bases, with 4 bases between. The CDR3 sequence is CASSAYSNQPQHF. In DNA form, the CDR3 reads TGTGCCAGCAGTGCCTATAGCAATCAGCCCCAGCATTTT.

The genes are TRBV28 and TRBJ1-3; D gene ambiguous. Germline V gene data show CDR1 as MDHEN and CDR2 as SYDVKM. CDR3 size: 15 residues. Trimming pared 6 bases from V and 0 bases from J, leaving 12 bases between. The CDR3 DNA reads TGTGCCAGCAGCCGGCTCGAAAGCTCTGGAAACACCATATATTTT. Its protein is CASSRLESSGNTIYF.

This clonotype was recorded at least ten times. The genes are TRBV6-1 and TRBJ2-7; D is undetermined. Germline CDR1 MNHNS, CDR2 SASEGT. V dropped 0 bases and J dropped 12 bases, with 15 bases sitting between them. The CDR3 runs to 13 residues. The CDR3 sequence is CASSEAAGFWSYF. The CDR3 coding sequence is TGTGCCAGCAGTGAAGCAGCTGGGTTTTGGTCGTACTTC.

Worth noting for this clonotype: Being one base from a much bigger clone, this may be a read error. This chain joins TRBV3-1 and TRBJ2-7; 7 nucleotides match TRBD2. This CDR3 region has 14 residues. CDR1 LGHDT and CDR2 YNNKEL come from the germline V gene (reference sequence). V was clipped by 1 base and J by 5 bases; unmatched bases: 5. The CDR3 loop reads CASSQAGGWNEQYF. DNA for the CDR3: TGTGCCAGCAGCCAAGCGGGAGGTTGGAACGAGCAGTACTTC.

This clonotype was seen many times. The V and J genes are TRBV5-6 and TRBJ1-4; D not certain. Germline CDR1 is SGHDT and CDR2 is YYEEEE. The CDR3 totals 12 residues. Trimming took 2 bases from V and 1 from J, leaving 0 bases between them. The CDR3 region is CASSLTNEKLFF. DNA of the CDR3: TGTGCCAGCAGCTTAACTAATGAAAAACTGTTTTTT. The full variable domain, completed using reference TRBV5-6 and TRBJ1-4, is DAGVTQSPTHLIKTRGQQVTLRCSPKSGHDTVSWYQQALGQGPQFIFQYYEEEERQRGNFPDRFSGHQFPNYSSELNVNALLLGDSALYLCASSLTNEKLFFGSGTQLSVL.

The CDR3 loop is CASRPTGRDEAFF. In nucleotides, the CDR3 is TGTGCCAGTAGACCAACGGGAAGGGATGAAGCTTTCTTT. The chain carries TRBV19 and TRBJ1-1, with unresolved D. The germline V and J ends were trimmed by 6 bases and 7 bases, with 15 bases remaining between them. Germline V gene lookup returns CDR1 LNHDA and CDR2 SQIVND (reference sequence). The CDR3 is 13 amino acids.

This clonotype was counted only a few times. A read error may explain this, as a much larger clone is one base away. The chain couples TRBV7-3 to TRBJ2-1, with TRBD1 matching over 8 bases. CDR1 and CDR2 from the germline V gene are SGHTA and FQGTGA. This CDR3 contains 15 residues. The CDR3 sequence: CASSLSQGAYNEQLF. The CDR3 bases are TGTGCCAGCAGCTTAAGCCAGGGGGCCTACAATGAGCAGCTCTTC.

On this clonotype: Given a much more abundant clone one base away, this may be a read error. This rearrangement joins TRBV30 to TRBJ2-1; D is perhaps TRBD2 (6 bases). Per the germline V gene, CDR1 is GTSNPN and CDR2 is SVGIG (reference sequence). The CDR3 is made up of 14 amino acids. The CDR3: CGWSVLAADNEQFF. CDR3 nucleotides: TGTGGCTGGAGTGTGTTAGCGGCTGACAATGAGCAGTTCTTC. Together with reference TRBV30 and TRBJ2-1, the CDR3 gives the full variable domain: SQTIHQWPATLVQPVGSPLSLECTVEGTSNPNLYWYRQAAGRGLQLLFYSVGIGQISSEVPQNLSASRPQDRQFILSSKKLLLSDSGFYLCGWSVLAADNEQFFGPGTRLTVL.

Concerning this clonotype itself: Given a much more abundant clone one base away, this may be a read error. A read error is likely, as this CDR3 ends without the conserved phenylalanine or tryptophan. The chain joins TRBV6-5 to TRBJ1-3; no firm D call. The CDR3 length is 14 residues. Trimming cost V 4 bases and J 0 bases, with 7 bases left between them. Germline assignment: CDR1 MNHEY and CDR2 SVGAGI. The CDR3 loop reads CASSSTPSGNTIYS. The CDR3 nucleotides read TGTGCCAGCAGTTCAACTCCCTCTGGAAACACCATATATTCT.